These 30 T cell receptor beta chains originate from one sample sequenced in a study of cytomegalovirus exposure and HLA in healthy donors (TCRdb year 2017). The method was the immunoSEQ multiplex PCR assay. For the multiplex PCR, a mixture combining 60 forward primers for TCR Vbeta segments and 13 reverse primers for TCR Jbeta segments was used. What TCRdb holds here is the immuneACCESS table cut down to in-frame rearrangements. Part of the clones is not present; checked against another copy, under half of the missing clones reflect an unresolved V gene, and the others are unexplained. Across this sample there are some 140,000 clones, with more than 75% seen only once. The ten most abundant clones make up 5.6% of the sample. Material for sequencing was PBMCs. These receptors all stem from a woman between 40 and 55 years old in good health and CMV-seropositive.

The chain carries TRBV7-7 and TRBJ2-5, with 7 bases fitting TRBD2. Germline lookup yields CDR1 SSHAT and CDR2 FNYEAQ (reference sequence). The CDR3 has 14 amino acids. V was clipped by 4 bases and J by 5 bases; unmatched bases: 7. The CDR3 protein is CASSSSGGWETQYF. CDR3 coding DNA: TGTGCCAGCAGCTCGTCCGGGGGGTGGGAGACCCAGTACTTC.

The V and J genes are TRBV4-2 and TRBJ2-5; 16 nucleotides agree with TRBD2. CDR3 length: 18 residues. J was trimmed by 5 bases and V by 4 bases; bases with no gene match: 10. Germline-derived CDR1 and CDR2 are LGHNA and YNFKEQ. CDR3 sequence reads: CASSPRGTSGRAIETQYF. The DNA for the CDR3 is TGTGCCAGCAGCCCCCGCGGGACTAGCGGGAGGGCAATTGAGACCCAGTACTTC.

This chain connects TRBV5-1 to TRBJ1-3, with 7 bases identical to TRBD1. With 3 bases clipped from V and 3 bases from J, the junction kept 3 bases outside the gene matches. CDR3 length: 14 amino acids. The germline V gene has CDR1 SGHRS and CDR2 YFSETQ. As DNA, the CDR3 is TGCGCCAGCAGCTCGACAGGGATTGGAAACACCATATATTTT. Protein product: CASSSTGIGNTIYF.

The V and J genes are TRBV5-4 and TRBJ2-1, with D maybe TRBD2 (6 bases). The germline gives CDR1 SGHNT, CDR2 YYREEE (reference sequence). With 4 bases removed from V and 2 bases from J, the gap between germline ends came to 13 bases. This CDR3 is 15 amino acids long. The CDR3 nucleotides are TGTGCCAGCAGCAAGCAGTCGGGAGCCTACAATGAGCAGTTCTTC. This translates into CASSKQSGAYNEQFF.

V usage is TRBV19 and J usage is TRBJ2-3; 13 bases fit TRBD2. The germline V gene encodes CDR1 LNHDA and CDR2 SQIVND (reference sequence). This CDR3 is built from 16 residues. The trim removed 7 bases at V and 6 bases at J, leaving 10 bases unmatched. The CDR3 bases are TGTGCCAGTAATCCGAGGACTAGCGGGAGTCAGGATACGCAGTATTTT. This sequence encodes CASNPRTSGSQDTQYF.

With regard to this clone: Its ends do not fully match the called genes, so a read error is possible. V is TRBV28 and J is TRBJ2-7, with TRBD1 identical over 7 bases. The CDR3 is made up of 12 amino acids. Germline CDR1 is MDHEN and CDR2 is SYDVKM. The CDR3 sequence is CASSPGGIEEYF. The CDR3 bases are TGTGCCAGCAGTCCAGGGGGTATCGAGGAGTACTTC.

The gene calls are TRBV5-1 and TRBJ2-5; D is perhaps TRBD1 (6 bases). Germline CDR1 is SGHRS and CDR2 is YFSETQ. V lost 0 bases and J lost 4, with 16 bases in between. The CDR3 loop spans 16 amino acids. The CDR3 is CASSLEGTRQGETQYF. DNA for the CDR3: TGCGCCAGCAGCTTGGAAGGGACACGTCAGGGAGAGACCCAGTACTTC.

The chain recombines TRBV6-6 with TRBJ2-3, with TRBD2 matching 7 bases. The CDR3 extends over 13 amino acids. V shed 0 bases and J 11 bases; nucleotides not matched to a gene: 5. Germline lookup yields CDR1 MNHNY and CDR2 SVGAGI (reference sequence). CDR3 region: CASSYSGGVKQYF. The CDR3 DNA reads as TGTGCCAGCAGTTACTCGGGGGGGGTAAAGCAGTATTTT.

This sequence joins TRBV28 and TRBJ1-4; 9 nucleotides agree with TRBD1. There are 12 residues in the CDR3. Looked up from germline, CDR1 is MDHEN and CDR2 is SYDVKM. V lost 6 bases, J lost 8 bases, and 1 base stayed unmatched. CDR3 amino acids: CASRTGGEKLFF. In DNA, the CDR3 is TGTGCCAGCAGGACAGGGGGGGAAAAACTGTTTTTT.

V is TRBV5-5 and J is TRBJ2-3; a possible D gene is TRBD2 (6 bases). V was shortened by 5 bases and J by 1 base, with 11 bases between the two germline ends. CDR1 SGHKS and CDR2 YYEKEE come from the germline V gene (reference sequence). The CDR3 runs to 14 residues. CDR3 DNA sequence: TGTGCCAGCAGTTCCCAGCGGGGCACAGATACGCAGTATTTT. It yields the protein CASSSQRGTDTQYF.

V usage is TRBV7-3 and J usage is TRBJ1-1; D gene unclear. V dropped 2 bases and J dropped 1 base, with 5 bases sitting between them. The CDR3 loop spans 13 amino acids. CDR1 and CDR2 from the germline V gene are SGHTA and FQGTGA. In DNA form, the CDR3 reads TGTGCCAGCAGCTTAGAGGGGAACACTGAAGCTTTCTTT. This encodes CASSLEGNTEAFF.

The chain links TRBV27 to TRBJ1-1, with TRBD1 matching over 8 bases. The length of the CDR3 is 15 residues. V lost 0 bases, J lost 6 bases, and 6 bases stayed unmatched. CDR1 and CDR2 (germline): MNHEY, SMNVEV (reference sequence). CDR3 region: CASSLSSRGRAEAFF. As DNA, the CDR3 is TGTGCCAGCAGTTTATCGTCCAGGGGGCGAGCTGAAGCTTTCTTT.

DNA for the CDR3: TGTGCCAGCAGTCTCCCCGGACCCGTAACGGGAGAGCAGTACTTC. It translates to CASSLPGPVTGEQYF. The V and J genes are TRBV28 and TRBJ2-7, with D possibly matching TRBD2 (5 bases). V lost 5 bases to trimming and J lost 7 bases, with 21 bases between them. Germline V CDR1 and CDR2: MDHEN, SYDVKM. The CDR3 is made up of 15 amino acids.

V and J are TRBV7-9 and TRBJ2-2, with 13 positions matching TRBD2. Germline lookup yields CDR1 SEHNR and CDR2 FQNEAQ (reference sequence). The CDR3 covers 15 residues. V shed 6 bases and J 3 bases; nucleotides not matched to a gene: 1. Here the CDR3 DNA reads TGTGCCAGCAGACTAGCGGGAGGGGACACCGGGGAGCTGTTTTTT. It codes for CASRLAGGDTGELFF. Drawing the rest from reference TRBV7-9 and TRBJ2-2, the complete variable domain is DTGVSQNPRHKITKRGQNVTFRCDPISEHNRLYWYRQTLGQGPEFLTYFQNEAQLEKSRLLSDRFSAERPKGSFSTLEIQRTEQGDSAMYLCASRLAGGDTGELFFGEGSRLTVL.

The chain carries TRBV5-5 and TRBJ1-2; 9 nucleotides line up with TRBD1. V dropped 3 bases and J dropped 8; count of bases not matched to a gene: 8. Per the germline V gene, CDR1 is SGHKS and CDR2 is YYEKEE (reference sequence). The CDR3 length is 14 residues. The CDR3 region has the DNA TGTGCCAGCAGCTCCTGGACAGGGGATAGAGGCTACACCTTC. Translated: CASSSWTGDRGYTF.

The chain joins TRBV7-8 to TRBJ1-1; D ambiguous. V was clipped by 3 bases and J by 1 base, with 9 bases between them. In germline, CDR1 is SGHVS, CDR2 FQNEAQ. This CDR3 contains 14 residues. This CDR3 is CASSLGVANTEAFF. The CDR3 DNA is TGTGCCAGCAGCTTGGGAGTTGCGAACACTGAAGCTTTCTTT.

The CDR3 reads CASSSRTGRETQYF. The CDR3 DNA follows: TGTGCCAGCAGCTCGCGGACAGGGCGAGAGACCCAGTACTTC. This chain uses TRBV13 with TRBJ2-5, with 8 positions matching TRBD1. Germline CDR1 PRHDT, CDR2 FYEKMQ (reference sequence). V was pared by 4 bases and J by 4 bases, with 5 bases of the junction left unmatched. CDR3 length: 14 amino acids.

CDR3 DNA: TGTGCCAGTAGTATGAGAGCGGGGGGCACAGATACGCAGTATTTT. Translated, it gives CASSMRAGGTDTQYF. The chain links TRBV19 to TRBJ2-3, with 8 bases matching TRBD2. The CDR3 spans 15 residues. Germline V gene data show CDR1 as LNHDA and CDR2 as SQIVND (reference sequence). With 3 bases clipped from V and 1 base from J, the junction kept 3 bases outside the gene matches.

The chain combines TRBV5-1 with TRBJ2-7, with a weak D call TRBD1 (6 bases). The germline V gene has CDR1 SGHRS and CDR2 YFSETQ. V lost 4 bases to trimming and J lost 7 bases, with 18 bases between them. The CDR3 spans 14 residues. The CDR3 reads CASSPGDIVMEQYF. Here the CDR3 DNA reads TGCGCCAGCAGCCCCGGGGACATAGTCATGGAGCAGTACTTC.

This clone was detected a few times. The rearrangement joins TRBV7-9 to TRBJ1-1, with TRBD1 as a possible D gene (5 bases). Germline CDR1 reads SEHNR; CDR2 reads FQNEAQ (reference sequence). CDR3 size: 13 residues. V lost 1 base, J lost 7 bases, and 10 bases lay in between. The chain's CDR3 is CASSLDRWSEAFF. The DNA for the CDR3 is TGTGCCAGCAGCTTAGACAGGTGGAGTGAAGCTTTCTTT.

The chain couples TRBV18 to TRBJ2-2, with a weak D call TRBD1 (5 bases). CDR1 and CDR2 from the germline V gene are KGHSH and LQKENI. The CDR3 sequence is 14 residues long. With 10 bases removed from V and 2 bases from J, the gap between germline ends came to 14 bases. The CDR3 loop reads CATSLDTNTGELFF. The DNA for the CDR3 is TGTGCCACCAGTCTGGACACTAACACCGGGGAGCTGTTTTTT.

This clone was counted a few times. V and J are TRBV18 and TRBJ1-4; the D is unclear. This CDR3 contains 15 residues. From germline, CDR1 is KGHSH and CDR2 LQKENI. Trimming took off 0 bases at V and 4 bases at J, with 9 bases between the two ends. The CDR3 region is CASSPPRGGNEKLFF. The CDR3 DNA reads TGTGCCAGCTCACCACCGCGTGGAGGTAATGAAAAACTGTTTTTT.

There are a few counts of this clone. This rearrangement joins TRBV2 to TRBJ2-6, with 10 bases matching TRBD1. The J segment lost 2 bases and the V segment lost 4 bases, leaving 11 bases of the junction unmatched. The V gene's germline CDR1 is SNHLY and CDR2 FYNNEI. There are 19 residues in the CDR3. The CDR3 protein is CASSVPMGQGSAGANVLTF. DNA for the CDR3: TGTGCCAGCAGTGTCCCGATGGGACAGGGGAGTGCTGGGGCCAACGTCCTGACTTTC.

The J gene is TRBJ2-3, the V gene TRBV11-3, with D tentatively TRBD1 (5 bases). CDR3 length: 12 amino acids. Germline V CDR1 and CDR2: SGHNT, YENEEA. V lost 5 bases and J lost 5, with 8 bases in between. CDR3 DNA: TGTGCCAGCAGCGCAAGGGGAGATACGCAGTATTTT. Translated: CASSARGDTQYF.

The chain couples TRBV7-9 to TRBJ2-7, with 8 bases aligning to TRBD1. The CDR3 sequence is 15 residues long. Trimming took 2 bases from V and 7 from J; bases not matched to a gene: 10. CDR1 SEHNR and CDR2 FQNEAQ come from the germline V gene (reference sequence). CDR3 region: CASSLPGTGGREQYF. The DNA for the CDR3 is TGTGCCAGCAGCTTACCGGGTACAGGGGGTAGGGAGCAGTACTTC.

V and J are TRBV5-8 and TRBJ2-5, with D possibly matching TRBD1 (5 bases). This CDR3 is 14 amino acids long. Trimming removed 3 bases from V and 8 bases from J, with 17 bases in between. Per germline, CDR1 SGHTS and CDR2 YDEGEE. The DNA for the CDR3 is TGTGCCAGCAGCTCCATCAATGACAGATTAACCCAGTACTTC. Translated, it gives CASSSINDRLTQYF.

The chain links TRBV21-1 to TRBJ2-1; the DNA was not used to check the table's D call, TRBD1. TRBV21-1 is recorded as a pseudogene. The CDR3 loop spans 14 amino acids. The CDR3 nucleotides read TGTGCCAGCAACACAGGGACCCGAATGGGTGAGCAGTTCTTC. It codes for CASNTGTRMGEQFF.

This chain links TRBV7-3 with TRBJ2-2; possible D gene TRBD2, 6 bases. CDR3 length: 16 residues. Germline V gene data show CDR1 as SGHTA and CDR2 as FQGTGA. Between the trimmed V and J ends, which lost 6 bases and 6 bases, there was a span of 20 bases. CDR3 residues: CASRQLPGDGSGELFF. In DNA, the CDR3 is TGTGCCAGCAGACAACTCCCGGGGGACGGGTCCGGGGAGCTGTTTTTT.

This clone was seen a single time. The chain employs TRBV29-1 and TRBJ2-7; D may be TRBD1 (7 bases). The CDR3 is made up of 13 amino acids. Germline assignment: CDR1 SQVTM and CDR2 ANQGSEA. V gave up 5 bases and J gave up 4 bases, with 15 bases separating them. As DNA, the CDR3 is TGCAGCGTTTGGGCAGGGGGGTCTTACGAGCAGTACTTC. This translates into CSVWAGGSYEQYF.

This sequence joins TRBV30 and TRBJ2-7; 8 bases are a match to TRBD2. From germline, CDR1 is GTSNPN and CDR2 SVGIG (reference sequence). The CDR3 totals 15 residues. Trimming took 1 base from V and 4 from J; bases not matched to a gene: 9. The CDR3 DNA sequence: TGTGCCTGGAGTGATTTCGGGAGGGCAAAGTACGAGCAGTACTTC. It is translated as CAWSDFGRAKYEQYF.